The rows below give T cell receptor beta chains drawn from one sample of a study of shared clonotypes between healthy human individuals. Libraries were prepared by immunoSEQ multiplex PCR; TCRdb keeps only in-frame clonotypes and omits some of them. The top ten hold over 1.3% of the sample, which has 980,000 or so clones, over 60% seen once. Sequencing input: memory CD4+ T cells sorted from blood. The receptors here all came from a man aged 18 to 30 in good health. Each CDR3 is given with its conserved first and last residue. The order of the fields is CDR3 protein, CDR3 DNA, D gene, J gene, clone size, V gene. A D gene is named only where the DNA matches it firmly. Clone size, where shown, is once, few, many, or a class for clones that have expanded.

CDR3aa: CASSQDWGQPQHF
CDR3nt: TGCGCCAGCAGCCAAGATTGGGGTCAGCCCCAGCATTTT
d_gene: NA
j_gene: TRBJ1-5
abundance: NA
v_gene: TRBV4-3

CDR3aa: CASSASGETQYF
CDR3nt: TGTGCCAGCAGCGCATCCGGGGAGACCCAGTACTTC
d_gene: NA
j_gene: TRBJ2-5
abundance: few
v_gene: TRBV7-8

CDR3aa: CASSMSRTSGLTYEQYF
CDR3nt: TGTGCCAGTAGTATGAGTCGAACTAGCGGTCTCACCTACGAGCAGTACTTC
d_gene: TRBD2
j_gene: TRBJ2-7
abundance: few
v_gene: TRBV19

CDR3aa: CASRSGLAGGFEQFF
CDR3nt: TGTGCCAGCAGGAGCGGGCTAGCGGGAGGATTTGAGCAGTTCTTC
d_gene: TRBD2
j_gene: TRBJ2-1
abundance: NA
v_gene: TRBV27

CDR3aa: CASSPGLAAETQYF
CDR3nt: TGCGCCAGCAGCCCGGGACTAGCGGCAGAGACCCAGTACTTC
d_gene: TRBD2
j_gene: TRBJ2-5
abundance: NA
v_gene: TRBV5-1

CDR3aa: CASSSSQGQYGYTF
CDR3nt: TGTGCCAGCAGCTCGTCCCAGGGACAGTATGGCTACACCTTC
d_gene: TRBD1
j_gene: TRBJ1-2
abundance: NA
v_gene: TRBV11-2

CDR3aa: CSVEVGVLRNIQYF
CDR3nt: TGCAGCGTTGAAGTTGGGGTATTGAGAAACATTCAGTACTTC
d_gene: NA
j_gene: TRBJ2-4
abundance: NA
v_gene: TRBV29-1

CDR3aa: CASSSHPGQEQFF
CDR3nt: TGTGCCAGCAGCTCTCATCCGGGACAGGAGCAGTTCTTC
d_gene: TRBD1
j_gene: TRBJ2-1
abundance: NA
v_gene: TRBV7-3

CDR3aa: CASSLDRGYNSPLHF
CDR3nt: TGCGCCAGCAGCTTGGATCGGGGGTATAATTCACCCCTCCACTTT
d_gene: NA
j_gene: TRBJ1-6
abundance: NA
v_gene: TRBV5-1

CDR3aa: CANTSARLARYSYEQYF
CDR3nt: TGTGCCAATACCTCGGCCCGACTAGCGCGTTACTCCTACGAGCAGTACTTC
d_gene: TRBD2
j_gene: TRBJ2-7
abundance: once
v_gene: TRBV27

CDR3aa: CASGTSGGRALGQFF
CDR3nt: TGTGCCAGCGGTACTAGCGGGGGGCGGGCGTTAGGGCAGTTCTTC
d_gene: TRBD2
j_gene: TRBJ2-1
abundance: NA
v_gene: TRBV28

CDR3aa: CASSSPVLVGDEQYF
CDR3nt: TGTGCCAGCAGTTCCCCAGTCTTGGTAGGCGACGAGCAGTACTTC
d_gene: NA
j_gene: TRBJ2-7
abundance: NA
v_gene: TRBV28

CDR3aa: CASSMAGGPYEQYF
CDR3nt: TGTGCCAGCAGCATGGCGGGGGGGCCCTACGAGCAGTACTTC
d_gene: TRBD2
j_gene: TRBJ2-7
abundance: NA
v_gene: TRBV7-2

CDR3aa: CASSLGAMQNTIYF
CDR3nt: TGTGCCAGTAGTCTGGGGGCAATGCAAAACACCATATATTTT
d_gene: NA
j_gene: TRBJ1-3
abundance: once
v_gene: TRBV19

CDR3aa: CASSPSGGMNTEAFF
CDR3nt: TGTGCCAGCAGCCCCTCGGGAGGGATGAACACTGAAGCTTTCTTT
d_gene: NA
j_gene: TRBJ1-1
abundance: NA
v_gene: TRBV11-2

CDR3aa: CASSVAFSRDRVVDYTF
CDR3nt: TGTGCCAGCAGCGTAGCTTTCTCTAGGGACAGGGTTGTCGACTACACCTTC
d_gene: TRBD1
j_gene: TRBJ1-2
abundance: once
v_gene: TRBV9

CDR3aa: CASESSTFTYSGANVLTF
CDR3nt: TGTGCCAGTGAATCCTCTACATTTACCTACTCTGGGGCCAACGTCCTGACTTTC
d_gene: NA
j_gene: TRBJ2-6
abundance: once
v_gene: TRBV7-9

CDR3aa: CASSLKAEAFF
CDR3nt: TGTGCCAGCAGCCTCAAGGCTGAAGCTTTCTTT
d_gene: NA
j_gene: TRBJ1-1
abundance: NA
v_gene: TRBV6-6

CDR3aa: CASSSTLEQYF
CDR3nt: TGTGCCAGCAGCAGTACTCTCGAGCAGTACTTC
d_gene: NA
j_gene: TRBJ2-7
abundance: NA
v_gene: TRBV7-9

CDR3aa: CASTGQGSNSPLHF
CDR3nt: TGTGCCAGCACCGGACAGGGATCGAATTCACCCCTCCACTTT
d_gene: TRBD1
j_gene: TRBJ1-6
abundance: few
v_gene: TRBV6-5

CDR3aa: CASSVTGYFQPQHF
CDR3nt: TGTGCCAGCAGCGTCACAGGGTATTTTCAGCCCCAGCATTTT
d_gene: NA
j_gene: TRBJ1-5
abundance: NA
v_gene: TRBV28

CDR3aa: CASSGGGILHF
CDR3nt: TGTGCCAGCAGTGGAGGGGGAATACTCCACTTT
d_gene: NA
j_gene: TRBJ1-6
abundance: few
v_gene: TRBV28

CDR3aa: CASSLSRTYEQYF
CDR3nt: TGTGCCAGCAGTTTATCAAGGACCTACGAGCAGTACTTC
d_gene: NA
j_gene: TRBJ2-7
abundance: NA
v_gene: TRBV28

CDR3aa: CASSQVDQTGNYGYTF
CDR3nt: TGTGCCAGCAGCCAAGTGGACCAGACGGGCAACTATGGCTACACCTTC
d_gene: NA
j_gene: TRBJ1-2
abundance: NA
v_gene: TRBV4-2